This T cell receptor (beta chain) was profiled in a study of T-cell reconstitution after alpha-beta-depleted transplantation in children. There are 15 residues in the CDR3. The J segment lost 6 bases and the V segment lost 4 bases, leaving 3 bases of the junction unmatched. The germline gives CDR1 SGHAT, CDR2 FQNNGV. The authors prepared the TCRbeta library with unique molecular identifiers. TCRdb re-called the PCR reads through MiXCR, storing one row per CDR3 protein. The sample contains about 230,000 distinct CDR3 sequences, around 12% of which appear only once. The V gene is TRBV11-2, the J gene TRBJ2-5; 15 nucleotides line up with TRBD2. The material sequenced was PBMCs from the stem cell graft donor, taken from the stem cell graft. The TCR sequence derives from a human donor who donated a stem cell graft to a child with acute lymphoblastic leukemia. CDR3 amino acids: CASSYGTSGGKTQYF. As DNA, the CDR3 is TGTGCCAGCAGCTACGGGACTAGCGGGGGGAAGACCCAGTACTTC. Together with reference TRBV11-2 and TRBJ2-5, the CDR3 gives the full variable domain: EAGVAQSPRYKIIEKRQSVAFWCNPISGHATLYWYQQILGQGPKLLIQFQNNGVVDDSQLPKDRFSAERLKGVDSTLKIQPAKLEDSAVYLCASSYGTSGGKTQYFGPGTRLLVL.